A selection of T cell receptor beta chains follows, all from one sample in a study of Ad26.COV2.S vaccination and SARS-CoV-2 variants. Generated by immunoSEQ multiplex PCR, the TCRdb table keeps only in-frame clones and is missing some. The data show over 400,000 clones, with around 92% seen just once and approximately 1.6% held by the top ten. Sequencing used peripheral blood, obtained in a trial of Ad26.COV2.S vaccine versus placebo. The receptors here all came from a person aged 18 to 65 who received the Ad26.COV2.S COVID-19 vaccine or a placebo. The CDR3 runs from the conserved cysteine through the conserved F or W. D genes are given only for firm matches. Expanded clones get a size class; other rows say once, few or many, or leave the size out.

j_call clone_size d_call v_call cdr3_nt cdr3_aa
TRBJ1-2 few TRBD1 TRBV6-4 TGTGCCAGCAGTGAGAAGGGACAGGGGGATCCAATCTATGGCTACACCTTC CASSEKGQGDPIYGYTF
TRBJ1-2 - - TRBV7-9 TGTGCCAGCAGCTCGTCAGGGAGCGGTGGCTACACCTTC CASSSSGSGGYTF
TRBJ2-7 once TRBD1 TRBV30 TGTGCCTGGAGTGTGCCGGGACAGGGCTACGAGCAGTACTTC CAWSVPGQGYEQYF
TRBJ2-3 - TRBD1 TRBV30 TGTGCCTGGAGTATGGGACAGACCCAGAATACGCAGTATTTT CAWSMGQTQNTQYF
TRBJ1-4 once - TRBV18 TGTGCCAGCTCACCACAAGAACTTAATGAAAAACTGTTTTTT CASSPQELNEKLFF
TRBJ2-1 - - TRBV9 TGTGCCAGCAGCGTAGGAGGTTGGGCAGACAATGAGCAGTTCTTC CASSVGGWADNEQFF
TRBJ1-1 - TRBD1 TRBV5-5 TGTGCCAGCAGCTTTAGACAGGGGGGGAACACTGAAGCTTTCTTT CASSFRQGGNTEAFF
TRBJ1-4 - - TRBV13 TGTGCCAGCAGCTTTAATCGCTTCGCCATTCAAAGAAAGGTGGTTGAAAAACTGTTTTTT CASSFNRFAIQRKVVEKLFF
TRBJ2-3 - - TRBV5-4 TGTGCCAGCAGCCTCCTGGTTGGGGCTAGCACAGATACGCAGTATTTT CASSLLVGASTDTQYF
TRBJ1-1 - - TRBV10-3 TGTGCCATCAGTTTTCAGGGAAGGGGGACTGAAGCTTTCTTT CAISFQGRGTEAFF
TRBJ2-7 - TRBD1 TRBV6-1 TGTGCCAGCAGTGAACCGGGACAGGGCTACGAGCAGTACTTC CASSEPGQGYEQYF
TRBJ2-1 - TRBD2 TRBV13 TGTGCCAGCCGACTAGCGGACGACTACAATGAGCAGTTCTTC CASRLADDYNEQFF
TRBJ2-2 - - TRBV15 TGTGCCACCTCGAAAGAAGGGGGGGCCGGGGAGCTGTTTTTT CATSKEGGAGELFF
TRBJ2-3 - - TRBV5-1 TGCGCCAGCAGCTTGGTGGCAGGGCTCCACCTCACAGATACGCAGTATTTT CASSLVAGLHLTDTQYF
TRBJ2-7 - - TRBV5-8 TGTGCCAGCAGCCCAAGGGTGAAGAGTCACGAGCAGTACTTC CASSPRVKSHEQYF
TRBJ2-7 - - TRBV11-1 TGTGCCAGCAGCTTTGGGCCTGGGAGCGAGCAGTACTTC CASSFGPGSEQYF
TRBJ2-1 - - TRBV7-9 TGTGCCAGCAGCTTAAAGTACAATGAGCAGTTCTTC CASSLKYNEQFF
TRBJ1-1 - - TRBV6-5 TGTGCCAGCAGTTACTCCTGGAACACTGAAGCTTTCTTT CASSYSWNTEAFF
TRBJ2-3 - TRBD2 TRBV4-1 TGCGCCAGCAGCAAACGCGGGGGGTCCCCAGATACGCAGTATTTT CASSKRGGSPDTQYF
TRBJ2-1 - TRBD2 TRBV4-3 TGCGCCAGCAGCCAAGGGGGAGCGGGGAATGAGCAGTTCTTC CASSQGGAGNEQFF
TRBJ1-5 - TRBD1 TRBV4-3 TGCGCCAGCAGCCAAGGACAGGGGAATCAGCCCCAGCATTTT CASSQGQGNQPQHF
TRBJ1-1 - - TRBV19 TGTGCCAGTAGTATAGGGGCGGTGAACACTGAAGCTTTCTTT CASSIGAVNTEAFF
TRBJ2-1 - - TRBV24-1 TGTGCCACCAGTGGTATCCGGGGGCTCCATGAGCAGTTCTTC CATSGIRGLHEQFF
TRBJ1-2 - - TRBV28 TGTGCCAGCAGTGGGATTGTCTATGGCTACACCTTC CASSGIVYGYTF
TRBJ1-1 - - TRBV10-1 TGCGCCAGCAGTGAGAGCTACATGGGCACTGAAGCTTTCTTT CASSESYMGTEAFF
TRBJ2-2 - - TRBV11-3 TGTGCCAGCAGCCCCCTCGGGGGCGGGGAGCTGTTTTTT CASSPLGGGELFF
TRBJ1-6 - - TRBV18 TGTGCCAGCTCACCCGGACAAGATAATTCACCCCTCCACTTT CASSPGQDNSPLHF
TRBJ2-7 - TRBD1 TRBV28 TGTGCCAGCAGTTCCCGGACAGGGCCCGGGTACGAGCAGTACTTC CASSSRTGPGYEQYF
TRBJ1-6 - TRBD1 TRBV4-1 TGCGCCAGCAGCGCAGGACAGGGAGATAGGTATAATTCACCCCTCCACTTT CASSAGQGDRYNSPLHF
TRBJ1-4 once - TRBV5-8 TGTGCCAGCAGCTTTGTCTACCTTGCGGCGATTAATGAAAAACTGTTTTTT CASSFVYLAAINEKLFF
TRBJ2-5 - TRBD1 TRBV18 TGTGCCAGCTCACCGGGACAGACAGAGACCCAGTACTTC CASSPGQTETQYF
TRBJ1-6 once - TRBV6-5 TGTGCCAGCAGTTACCTCTCCCGACGAGGTAATTCACCCCTCCACTTT CASSYLSRRGNSPLHF
TRBJ1-2 - - TRBV10-1 TGCGCCAGCCCGAGACCGGGACACAATATAAACTATGGCTACACCTTC CASPRPGHNINYGYTF
TRBJ1-1 - - TRBV3-1/TRBV3-2 TGTGCCAGCAGCCAAGACCCCCACCGAGGAGGGATTGCTGAAGCTTTCTTT CASSQDPHRGGIAEAFF
TRBJ1-5 - - TRBV15 TGTGCCACCAGCAGAGAATTGGGCCACTATAGCAATCAGCCCCAGCATTTT CATSRELGHYSNQPQHF
TRBJ2-3 - - TRBV4-3 TGCGCCAGCAGCGTCGGGGGCCTCGATACGCAGTATTTT CASSVGGLDTQYF
TRBJ1-1 - - TRBV10-3 TGTGCCATCACCCTGGGCGCGGGAAACACTGAAGCTTTCTTT CAITLGAGNTEAFF
TRBJ1-2 - - TRBV18 TGTGCCAGCTCACCACGTCACAGCAGCTCCCCCTACACCTTC CASSPRHSSSPYTF
TRBJ1-1 - - TRBV7-2 TGTGCCAGCAGCTTAGAGGTAGGGAAGAACACTGAAGCTTTCTTT CASSLEVGKNTEAFF
TRBJ1-2 few TRBD1 TRBV7-9 TGTGCCAGCAGCTTAGGCCGGAGGGGGCCAGGTGGCTACACCTTC CASSLGRRGPGGYTF
TRBJ2-3 - TRBD1 TRBV11-2 TGTGCCAGCAGCCCATACCCCGTCGGGACAGGGGATGCAGATACGCAGTATTTT CASSPYPVGTGDADTQYF
TRBJ2-7 - - TRBV6-6 TGTGCCAGCACACCTAACTCCTACGAGCAGTACTTC CASTPNSYEQYF
TRBJ1-1 - - TRBV4-3 TGCGCCAGCAGTATATCTTACAATGAAGCTTTCTTT CASSISYNEAFF
TRBJ2-2 - TRBD2 TRBV18 TGTGCCAGCTCACCGGAACTACTAGCGGGGGGGAGCACCGGGGAGCTGTTTTTT CASSPELLAGGSTGELFF
TRBJ1-2 - - TRBV7-9 TGTGCCAGCAGCTTCGGGACATTCGATTTACATGGCTACACCTTC CASSFGTFDLHGYTF
TRBJ1-1 - TRBD1 TRBV5-4 TGTGCCAGCAGCTTGGAAGCACAGGGGGACACTGAAGCTTTCTTT CASSLEAQGDTEAFF
TRBJ1-2 - - TRBV4-3 TGCGCCAGCAGCCAAAAACCCATACCCTGGGGCTACACCTTC CASSQKPIPWGYTF
TRBJ1-4 - - TRBV5-1 TGCGCCAGCAGCCCTTCATTTGCTAATGAAAAACTGTTTTTT CASSPSFANEKLFF
TRBJ1-2 - TRBD1 TRBV6-2/TRBV6-3 TGTGCCAGCAGTCGCCGACAGGGGCCCGACCTCTATGGCTACACCTTC CASSRRQGPDLYGYTF
TRBJ1-3 - - TRBV4-3 TGCGCCAGCAGCCAAGACTTGGTGCTTGGAAACACCATATATTTT CASSQDLVLGNTIYF
TRBJ2-7 - - TRBV27 TGTGCCAGCAGTTTATCGATCCGGACCTACGAGCAGTACTTC CASSLSIRTYEQYF
TRBJ1-2 - - TRBV29-1 TGCAGCGTTGAGGGAGCAGGGGAGCATGGCTACACCTTC CSVEGAGEHGYTF
TRBJ1-1 - TRBD1 TRBV6-5 TGTGCCAGCAGGGACGACAGGGGTGAAGCTTTCTTT CASRDDRGEAFF
TRBJ1-2 - - TRBV18 TGTGCCAGCTCAGCCACAGCAGCCGGTTATATAGGCTACACCTTC CASSATAAGYIGYTF